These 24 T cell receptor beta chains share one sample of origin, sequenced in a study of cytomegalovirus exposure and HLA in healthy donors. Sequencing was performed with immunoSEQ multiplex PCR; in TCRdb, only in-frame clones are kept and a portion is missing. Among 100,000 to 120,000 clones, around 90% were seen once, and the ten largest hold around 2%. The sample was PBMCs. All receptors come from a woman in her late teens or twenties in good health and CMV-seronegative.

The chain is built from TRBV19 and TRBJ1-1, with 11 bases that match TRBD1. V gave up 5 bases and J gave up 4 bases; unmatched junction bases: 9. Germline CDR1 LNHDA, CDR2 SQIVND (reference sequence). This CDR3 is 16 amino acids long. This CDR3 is CASSPRDRGSSTEAFF. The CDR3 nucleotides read TGTGCCAGTAGTCCGAGGGACAGGGGGTCCAGCACTGAAGCTTTCTTT.

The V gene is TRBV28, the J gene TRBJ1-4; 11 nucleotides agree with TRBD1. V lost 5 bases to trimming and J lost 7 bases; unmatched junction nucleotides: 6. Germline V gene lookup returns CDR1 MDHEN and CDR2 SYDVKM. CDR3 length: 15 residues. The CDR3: CASSQPGTGGEKLFF. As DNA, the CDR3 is TGTGCCAGCAGTCAACCCGGGACAGGGGGTGAAAAACTGTTTTTT. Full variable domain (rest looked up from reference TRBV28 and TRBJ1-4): DVKVTQSSRYLVKRTGEKVFLECVQDMDHENMFWYRQDPGLGLRLIYFSYDVKMKEKGDIPEGYSVSREKKERFSLILESASTNQTSMYLCASSQPGTGGEKLFFGSGTQLSVL.

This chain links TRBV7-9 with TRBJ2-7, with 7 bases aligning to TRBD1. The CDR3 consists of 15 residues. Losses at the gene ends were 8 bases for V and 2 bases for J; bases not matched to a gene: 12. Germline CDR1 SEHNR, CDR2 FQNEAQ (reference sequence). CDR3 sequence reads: CASAPRQGSTYEQYF. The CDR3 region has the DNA TGTGCCAGCGCCCCCCGACAGGGTAGCACCTACGAGCAGTACTTC.

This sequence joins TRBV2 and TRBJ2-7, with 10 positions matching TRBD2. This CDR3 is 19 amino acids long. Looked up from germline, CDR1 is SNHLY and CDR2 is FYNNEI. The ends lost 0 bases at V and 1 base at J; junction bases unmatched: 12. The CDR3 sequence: CASSEAVSGGSYYSYEQYF. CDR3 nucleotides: TGTGCCAGCAGTGAAGCAGTTAGCGGGGGGTCTTACTATTCCTACGAGCAGTACTTC.

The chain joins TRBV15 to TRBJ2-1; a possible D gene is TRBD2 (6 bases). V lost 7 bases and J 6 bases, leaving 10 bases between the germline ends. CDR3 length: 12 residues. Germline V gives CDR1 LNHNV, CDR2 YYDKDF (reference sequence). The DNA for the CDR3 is TGTGCCACCACCTTGGAGGGCAATGAGCAGTTCTTC. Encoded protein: CATTLEGNEQFF.

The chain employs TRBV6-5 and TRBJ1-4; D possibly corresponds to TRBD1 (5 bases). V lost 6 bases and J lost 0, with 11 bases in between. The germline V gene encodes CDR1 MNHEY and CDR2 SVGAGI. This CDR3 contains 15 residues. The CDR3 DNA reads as TGTGCCAGCAGCCCCGGACACGCAACTAATGAAAAACTGTTTTTT. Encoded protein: CASSPGHATNEKLFF.

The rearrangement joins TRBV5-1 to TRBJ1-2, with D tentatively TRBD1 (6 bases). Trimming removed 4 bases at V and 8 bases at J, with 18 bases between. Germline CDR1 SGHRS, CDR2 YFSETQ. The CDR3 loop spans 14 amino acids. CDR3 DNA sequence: TGCGCCAGCAGCGTTCACAGGGAATCGGAGGGCTACACCTTC. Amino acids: CASSVHRESEGYTF.

The CDR3 DNA reads TGCGCCAGCAGCCACCGAAGGGGTGAGCAGTTCTTC. Its translation is CASSHRRGEQFF. The chain couples TRBV5-1 to TRBJ2-1, with D maybe TRBD1 (5 bases). CDR3 length: 12 amino acids. V was trimmed by 4 bases and J by 9 bases, leaving 11 bases between them. Germline V gene lookup returns CDR1 SGHRS and CDR2 YFSETQ.

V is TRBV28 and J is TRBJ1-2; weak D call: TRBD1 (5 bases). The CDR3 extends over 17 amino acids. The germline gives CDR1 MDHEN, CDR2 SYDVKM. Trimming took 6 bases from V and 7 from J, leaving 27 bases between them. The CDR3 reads CASSPQATGSFHPGYTF. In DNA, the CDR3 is TGTGCCAGCAGCCCCCAGGCCACAGGTAGTTTTCACCCTGGCTACACCTTC.

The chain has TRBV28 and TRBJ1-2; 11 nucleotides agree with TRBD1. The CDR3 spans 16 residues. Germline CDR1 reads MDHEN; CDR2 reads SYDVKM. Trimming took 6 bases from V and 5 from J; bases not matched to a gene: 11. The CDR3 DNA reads TGTGCCAGCAGCCGACCTGGACAGGGGGCTTTGTATGGCTACACCTTC. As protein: CASSRPGQGALYGYTF.

Here the CDR3 reads CASSEALTGVGETQYF. CDR3 bases: TGTGCCAGCAGTGAAGCCCTGACAGGGGTTGGCGAGACCCAGTACTTC. The chain employs TRBV2 and TRBJ2-5; 8 bases align to TRBD1. V shed 0 bases, J shed 5 bases, and the junction held 8 bases outside the gene matches. This CDR3 is built from 16 residues. Germline lookup yields CDR1 SNHLY and CDR2 FYNNEI.

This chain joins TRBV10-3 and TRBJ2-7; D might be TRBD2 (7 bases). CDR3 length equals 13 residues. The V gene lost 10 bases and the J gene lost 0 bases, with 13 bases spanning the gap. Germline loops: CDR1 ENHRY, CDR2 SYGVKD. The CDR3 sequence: CATKGGTSYEQYF. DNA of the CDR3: TGTGCCACCAAGGGGGGGACCTCCTACGAGCAGTACTTC.

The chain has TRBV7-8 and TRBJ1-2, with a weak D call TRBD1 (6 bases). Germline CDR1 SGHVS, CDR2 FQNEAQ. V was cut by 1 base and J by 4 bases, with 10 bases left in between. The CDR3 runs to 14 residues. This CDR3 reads CASSLGTGSYGYTF. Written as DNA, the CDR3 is TGTGCCAGCAGCTTAGGAACAGGGTCCTATGGCTACACCTTC.

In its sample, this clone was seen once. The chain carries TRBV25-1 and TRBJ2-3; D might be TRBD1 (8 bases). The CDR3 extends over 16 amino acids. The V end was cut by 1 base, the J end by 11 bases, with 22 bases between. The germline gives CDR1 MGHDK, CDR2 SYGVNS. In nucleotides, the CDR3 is TGTGCCAGCAGTGAATGGGGGGGGACAGGTGGGTCCCGGCAGTATTTT. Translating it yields CASSEWGGTGGSRQYF.

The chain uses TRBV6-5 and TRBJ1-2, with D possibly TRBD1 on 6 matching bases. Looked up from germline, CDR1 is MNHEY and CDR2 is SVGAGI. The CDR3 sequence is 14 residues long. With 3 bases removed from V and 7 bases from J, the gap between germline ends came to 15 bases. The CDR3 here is CASSYIRGWSGYTF. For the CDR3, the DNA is TGTGCCAGCAGTTATATTAGGGGGTGGAGTGGCTACACCTTC.

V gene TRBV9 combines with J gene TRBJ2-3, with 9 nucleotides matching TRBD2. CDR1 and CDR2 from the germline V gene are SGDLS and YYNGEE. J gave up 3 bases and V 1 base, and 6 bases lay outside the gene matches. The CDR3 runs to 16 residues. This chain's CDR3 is CASSVFISGGTDTQYF. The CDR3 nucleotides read TGTGCCAGCAGCGTATTTATTAGCGGGGGAACAGATACGCAGTATTTT.

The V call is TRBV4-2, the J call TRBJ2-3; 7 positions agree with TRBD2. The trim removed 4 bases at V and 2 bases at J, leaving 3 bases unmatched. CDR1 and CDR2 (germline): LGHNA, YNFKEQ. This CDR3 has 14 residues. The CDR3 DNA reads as TGTGCCAGCAGCCGGGGGGGGACCACAGATACGCAGTATTTT. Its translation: CASSRGGTTDTQYF.

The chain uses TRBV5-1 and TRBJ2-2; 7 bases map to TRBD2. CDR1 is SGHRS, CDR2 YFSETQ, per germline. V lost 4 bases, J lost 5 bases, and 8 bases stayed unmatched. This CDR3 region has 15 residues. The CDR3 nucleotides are TGCGCCAGCAGCGGGCAGGGAGGGGAGACCGGGGAGCTGTTTTTT. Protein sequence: CASSGQGGETGELFF. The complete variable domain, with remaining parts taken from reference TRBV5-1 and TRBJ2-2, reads KAGVTQTPRYLIKTRGQQVTLSCSPISGHRSVSWYQQTPGQGLQFLFEYFSETQRNKGNFPGRFSGRQFSNSRSEMNVSTLELGDSALYLCASSGQGGETGELFFGEGSRLTVL.

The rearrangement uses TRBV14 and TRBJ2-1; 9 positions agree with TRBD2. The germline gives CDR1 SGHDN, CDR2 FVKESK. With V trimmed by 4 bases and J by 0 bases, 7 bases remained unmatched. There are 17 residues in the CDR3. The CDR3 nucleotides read TGTGCCAGCAGCCCTTTAGCGGGAGCCCCCTCCTACAATGAGCAGTTCTTC. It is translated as CASSPLAGAPSYNEQFF.

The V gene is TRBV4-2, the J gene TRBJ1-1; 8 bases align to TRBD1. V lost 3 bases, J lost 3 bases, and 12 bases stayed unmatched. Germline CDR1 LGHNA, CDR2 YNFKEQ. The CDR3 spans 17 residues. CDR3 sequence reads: CASSQNRGWLLDTEAFF. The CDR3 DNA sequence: TGTGCCAGCAGCCAGAACAGGGGGTGGTTGTTGGACACTGAAGCTTTCTTT.

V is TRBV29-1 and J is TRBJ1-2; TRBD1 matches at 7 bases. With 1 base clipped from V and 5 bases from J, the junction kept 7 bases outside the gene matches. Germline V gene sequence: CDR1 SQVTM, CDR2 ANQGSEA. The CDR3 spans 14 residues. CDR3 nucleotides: TGCAGCGTTGAAGGAGGGGGCGTCTTTTATGGCTACACCTTC. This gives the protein CSVEGGGVFYGYTF.

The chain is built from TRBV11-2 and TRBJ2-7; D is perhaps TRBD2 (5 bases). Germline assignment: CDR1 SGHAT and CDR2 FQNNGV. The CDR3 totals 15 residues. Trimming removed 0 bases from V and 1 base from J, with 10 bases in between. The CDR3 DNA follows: TGTGCCAGCAGCTTAGAGTGGGAGACTTCCTACGAGCAGTACTTC. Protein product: CASSLEWETSYEQYF. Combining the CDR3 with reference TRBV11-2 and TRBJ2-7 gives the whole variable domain EAGVAQSPRYKIIEKRQSVAFWCNPISGHATLYWYQQILGQGPKLLIQFQNNGVVDDSQLPKDRFSAERLKGVDSTLKIQPAKLEDSAVYLCASSLEWETSYEQYFGPGTRLTVT.

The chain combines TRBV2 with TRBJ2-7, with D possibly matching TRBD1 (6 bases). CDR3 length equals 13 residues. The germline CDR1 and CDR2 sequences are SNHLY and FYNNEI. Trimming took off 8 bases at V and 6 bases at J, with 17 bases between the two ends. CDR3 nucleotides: TGTGCCAGCGTAACAGGGTTATCTGGCGAGCAGTACTTC. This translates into CASVTGLSGEQYF. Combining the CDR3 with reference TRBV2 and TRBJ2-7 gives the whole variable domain EPEVTQTPSHQVTQMGQEVILRCVPISNHLYFYWYRQILGQKVEFLVSFYNNEISEKSEIFDDQFSVERPDGSNFTLKIRSTKLEDSAMYFCASVTGLSGEQYFGPGTRLTVT.

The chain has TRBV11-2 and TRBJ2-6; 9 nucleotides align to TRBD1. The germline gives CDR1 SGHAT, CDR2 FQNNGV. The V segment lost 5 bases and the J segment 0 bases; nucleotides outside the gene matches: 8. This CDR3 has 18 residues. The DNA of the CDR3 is TGTGCCAGCAGCCGAATACAGGGGGCCAACTCTGGGGCCAACGTCCTGACTTTC. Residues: CASSRIQGANSGANVLTF.